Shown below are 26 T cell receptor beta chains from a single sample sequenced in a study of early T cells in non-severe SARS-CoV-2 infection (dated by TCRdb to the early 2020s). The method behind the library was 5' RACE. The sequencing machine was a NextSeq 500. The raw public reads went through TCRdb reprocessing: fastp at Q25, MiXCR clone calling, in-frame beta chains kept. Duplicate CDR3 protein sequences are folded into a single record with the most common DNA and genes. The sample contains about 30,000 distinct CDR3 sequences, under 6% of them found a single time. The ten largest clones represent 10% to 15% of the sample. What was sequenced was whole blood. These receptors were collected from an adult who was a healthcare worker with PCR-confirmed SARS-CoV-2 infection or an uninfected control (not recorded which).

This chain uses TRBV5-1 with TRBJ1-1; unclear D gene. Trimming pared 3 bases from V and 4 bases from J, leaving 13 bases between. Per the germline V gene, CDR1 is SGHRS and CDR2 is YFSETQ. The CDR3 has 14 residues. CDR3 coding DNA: TGCGCCAGCAGCTCTGACATGGAGCGCACTGAAGCTTTCTTT. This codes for CASSSDMERTEAFF.

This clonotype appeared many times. The CDR3 DNA sequence: TGTGCCAGCAGTCGAATGACCGGGGGCTACACTGAAGCTTTCTTT. It specifies CASSRMTGGYTEAFF. The chain couples TRBV6-1 to TRBJ1-1, with a weak D call TRBD1 (6 bases). The ends were cut back, 5 bases at V and 3 bases at J, with 16 bases in the middle. The CDR3 is made up of 15 amino acids. CDR1 is MNHNS and CDR2 is SASEGT in the germline V gene.

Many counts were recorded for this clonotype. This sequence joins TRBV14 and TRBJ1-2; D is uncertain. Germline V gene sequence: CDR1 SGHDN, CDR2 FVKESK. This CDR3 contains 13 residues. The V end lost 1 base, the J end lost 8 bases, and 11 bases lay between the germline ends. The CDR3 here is CASSQVTEGGYTF. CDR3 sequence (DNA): TGTGCCAGCAGCCAAGTTACCGAAGGAGGCTACACCTTC.

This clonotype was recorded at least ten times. The CDR3 DNA follows: TGTGCCAGCAGCTTAGACAGGGCCACAGATACGCAGTATTTT. It encodes CASSLDRATDTQYF. This chain links TRBV7-2 with TRBJ2-3; D is perhaps TRBD1 (6 bases). V was trimmed by 1 base and J by 2 bases, leaving 7 bases between them. The CDR3 is 14 amino acids. Germline V lookup: CDR1 SGHTA, CDR2 FQGNSA.

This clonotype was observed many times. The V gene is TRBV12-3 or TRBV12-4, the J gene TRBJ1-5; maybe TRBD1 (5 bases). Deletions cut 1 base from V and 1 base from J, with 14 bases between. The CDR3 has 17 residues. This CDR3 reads CASSLGAGPGSNQPQHF. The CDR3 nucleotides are TGTGCCAGCAGTTTAGGGGCAGGGCCAGGGAGCAATCAGCCCCAGCATTTT.

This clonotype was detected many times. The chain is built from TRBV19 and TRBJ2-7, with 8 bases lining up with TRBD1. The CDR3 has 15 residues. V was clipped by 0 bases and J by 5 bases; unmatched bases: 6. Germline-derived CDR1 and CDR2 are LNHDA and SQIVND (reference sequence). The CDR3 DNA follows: TGTGCCAGTAGTATAGACAGGGACAGGCGACACGAGCAGTACTTC. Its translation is CASSIDRDRRHEQYF.

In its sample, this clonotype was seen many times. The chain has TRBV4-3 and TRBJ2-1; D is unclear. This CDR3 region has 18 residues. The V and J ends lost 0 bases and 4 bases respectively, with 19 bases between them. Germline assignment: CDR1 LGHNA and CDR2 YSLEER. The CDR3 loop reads CASSQDRSSAVRYNEQFF. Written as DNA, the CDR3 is TGCGCCAGCAGCCAAGATCGTTCCTCGGCTGTTAGGTACAATGAGCAGTTCTTC.

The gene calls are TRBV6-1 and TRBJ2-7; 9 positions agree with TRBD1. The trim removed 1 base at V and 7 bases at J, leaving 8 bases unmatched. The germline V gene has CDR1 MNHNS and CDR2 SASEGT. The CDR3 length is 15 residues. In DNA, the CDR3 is TGTGCCAGCAGTGAAGACGGGACAGGGAGTTTGGAGCAGTACTTC. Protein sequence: CASSEDGTGSLEQYF.

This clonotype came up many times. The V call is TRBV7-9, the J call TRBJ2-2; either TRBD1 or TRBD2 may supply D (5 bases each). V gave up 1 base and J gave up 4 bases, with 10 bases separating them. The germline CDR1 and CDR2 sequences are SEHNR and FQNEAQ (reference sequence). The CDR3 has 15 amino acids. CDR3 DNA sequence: TGTGCCAGCAGCTTAGTTCGGGGACCCACCGGGGAGCTGTTTTTT. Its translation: CASSLVRGPTGELFF.

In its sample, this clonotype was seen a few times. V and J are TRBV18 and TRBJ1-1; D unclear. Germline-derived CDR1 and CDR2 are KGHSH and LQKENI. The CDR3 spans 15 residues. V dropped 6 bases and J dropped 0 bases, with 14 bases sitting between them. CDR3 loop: CASSPISAVNTEAFF. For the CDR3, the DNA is TGTGCCAGCTCCCCCATTTCCGCGGTGAACACTGAAGCTTTCTTT.

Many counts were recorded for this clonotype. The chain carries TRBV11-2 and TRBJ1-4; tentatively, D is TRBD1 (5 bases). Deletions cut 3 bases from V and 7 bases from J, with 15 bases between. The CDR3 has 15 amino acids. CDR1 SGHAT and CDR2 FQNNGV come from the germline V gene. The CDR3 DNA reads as TGTGCCAGCAGCTTTGATGGGACCTGGAGTGAAAAACTGTTTTTT. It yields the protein CASSFDGTWSEKLFF.

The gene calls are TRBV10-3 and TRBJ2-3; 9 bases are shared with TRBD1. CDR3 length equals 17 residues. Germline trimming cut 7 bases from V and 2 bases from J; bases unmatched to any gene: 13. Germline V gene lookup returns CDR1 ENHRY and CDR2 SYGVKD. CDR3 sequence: CAINPGLQGATTDTQYF. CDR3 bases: TGTGCCATCAACCCGGGACTACAGGGGGCCACCACAGATACGCAGTATTTT.

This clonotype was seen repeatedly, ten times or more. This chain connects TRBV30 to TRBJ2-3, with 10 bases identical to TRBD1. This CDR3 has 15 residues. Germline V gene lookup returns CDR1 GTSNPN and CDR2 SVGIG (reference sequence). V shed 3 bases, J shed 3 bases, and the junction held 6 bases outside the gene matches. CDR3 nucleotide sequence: TGTGCCTGGAGCCCGGGACAGGGGATAACAGATACGCAGTATTTT. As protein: CAWSPGQGITDTQYF.

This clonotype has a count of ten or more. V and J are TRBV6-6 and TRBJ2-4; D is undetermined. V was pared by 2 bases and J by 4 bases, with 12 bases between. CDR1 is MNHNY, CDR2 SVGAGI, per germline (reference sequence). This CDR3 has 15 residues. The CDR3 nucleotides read TGTGCCAGCAGTTACCTGGCTGGAGTGAAAAACATTCAGTACTTC. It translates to CASSYLAGVKNIQYF.

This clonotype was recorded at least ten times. The DNA of the CDR3 is TGTGCCAGCAGCTTAGGCTGGGCAGGCAATGAGCAGTTCTTC. Its translation is CASSLGWAGNEQFF. The chain is built from TRBV7-9 and TRBJ2-1; D is unresolved. This CDR3 comprises 14 residues. With 1 base removed from V and 6 bases from J, the gap between germline ends came to 10 bases. Germline loops: CDR1 SEHNR, CDR2 FQNEAQ (reference sequence).

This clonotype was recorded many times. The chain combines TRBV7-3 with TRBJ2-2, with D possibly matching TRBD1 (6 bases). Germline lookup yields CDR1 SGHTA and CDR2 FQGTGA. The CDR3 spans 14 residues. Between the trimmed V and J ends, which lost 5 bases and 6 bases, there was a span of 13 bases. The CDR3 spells CASSPQGSAGELFF. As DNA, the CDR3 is TGTGCCAGCAGCCCCCAGGGGTCGGCCGGGGAGCTGTTTTTT.

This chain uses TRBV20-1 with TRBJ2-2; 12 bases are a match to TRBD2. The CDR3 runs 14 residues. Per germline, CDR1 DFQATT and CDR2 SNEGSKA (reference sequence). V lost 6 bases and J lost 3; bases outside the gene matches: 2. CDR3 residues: CSARLAGDTGELFF. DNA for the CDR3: TGCAGTGCCCGACTAGCGGGGGACACCGGGGAGCTGTTTTTT.

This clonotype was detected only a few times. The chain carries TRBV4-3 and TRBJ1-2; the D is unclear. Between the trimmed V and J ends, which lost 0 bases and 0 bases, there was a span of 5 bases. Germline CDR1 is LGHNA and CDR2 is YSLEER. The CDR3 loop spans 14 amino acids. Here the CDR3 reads CASSQDVANYGYTF. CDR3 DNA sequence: TGCGCCAGCAGCCAAGATGTGGCTAACTATGGCTACACCTTC.

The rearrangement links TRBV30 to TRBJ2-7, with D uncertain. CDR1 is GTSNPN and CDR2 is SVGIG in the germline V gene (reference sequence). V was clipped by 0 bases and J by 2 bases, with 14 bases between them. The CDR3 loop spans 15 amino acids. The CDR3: CAWSVKVHPTYEQYF. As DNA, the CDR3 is TGTGCCTGGAGTGTAAAGGTACATCCGACCTACGAGCAGTACTTC.

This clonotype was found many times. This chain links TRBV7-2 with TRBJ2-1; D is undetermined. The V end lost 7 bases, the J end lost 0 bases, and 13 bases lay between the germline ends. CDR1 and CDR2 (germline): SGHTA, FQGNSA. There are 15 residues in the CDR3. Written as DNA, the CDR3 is TGTGCCAGCACCCCGTCGGCTAGCTCCTACAATGAGCAGTTCTTC. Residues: CASTPSASSYNEQFF.

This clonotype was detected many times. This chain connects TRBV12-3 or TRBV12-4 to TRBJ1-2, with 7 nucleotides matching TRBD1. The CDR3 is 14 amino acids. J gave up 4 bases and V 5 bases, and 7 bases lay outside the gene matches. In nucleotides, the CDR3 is TGTGCCAGCAGTAACACAGGGGACGTCTATGGCTACACCTTC. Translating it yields CASSNTGDVYGYTF.

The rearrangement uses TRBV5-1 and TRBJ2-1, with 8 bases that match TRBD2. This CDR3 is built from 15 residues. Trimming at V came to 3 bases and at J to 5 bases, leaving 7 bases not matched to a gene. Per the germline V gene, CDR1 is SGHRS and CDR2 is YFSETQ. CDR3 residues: CASSSRVSGNNEQFF. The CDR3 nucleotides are TGCGCCAGCAGCTCCAGGGTTAGCGGGAACAATGAGCAGTTCTTC.

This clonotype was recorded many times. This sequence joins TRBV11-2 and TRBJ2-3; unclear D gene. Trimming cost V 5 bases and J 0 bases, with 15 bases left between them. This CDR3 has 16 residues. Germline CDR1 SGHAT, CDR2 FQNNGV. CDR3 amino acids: CASSRPRPASTDTQYF. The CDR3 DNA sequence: TGTGCCAGCAGCAGACCAAGGCCCGCTAGCACAGATACGCAGTATTTT.

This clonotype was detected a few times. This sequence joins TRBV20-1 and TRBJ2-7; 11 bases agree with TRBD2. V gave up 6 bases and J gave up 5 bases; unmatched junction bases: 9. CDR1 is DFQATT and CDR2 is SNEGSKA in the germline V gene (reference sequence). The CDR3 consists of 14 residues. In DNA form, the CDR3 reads TGCAGTGCCAACGAGCTAGCGGGGGGCAACGAGCAGTACTTC. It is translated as CSANELAGGNEQYF.

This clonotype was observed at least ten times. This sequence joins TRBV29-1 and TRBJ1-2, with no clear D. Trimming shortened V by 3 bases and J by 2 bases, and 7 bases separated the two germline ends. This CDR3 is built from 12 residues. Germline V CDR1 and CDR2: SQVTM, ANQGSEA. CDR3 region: CSVEEGNYGYTF. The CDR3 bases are TGCAGCGTTGAGGAGGGAAACTATGGCTACACCTTC.

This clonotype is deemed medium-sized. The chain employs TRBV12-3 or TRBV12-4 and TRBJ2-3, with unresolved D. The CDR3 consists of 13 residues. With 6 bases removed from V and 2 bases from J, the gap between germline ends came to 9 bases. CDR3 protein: CASSRYTTDTQYF. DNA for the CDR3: TGTGCCAGCAGCCGCTATACCACAGATACGCAGTATTTT.